Following are 22 T cell receptor beta chains from one sample sequenced in a study of OX40 agonist ivuxolimab in advanced cancers. The data were produced by immunoSEQ multiplex PCR, yet TCRdb's version contains in-frame clones alone and is incomplete. The sample includes 65,000 to 80,000 clones, around 91% seen only once; the top ten take approximately 0.38%. The sequenced sample was CD4+ or CD8+ T cells sorted from blood, obtained in a trial of the OX40 agonist ivuxolimab. Receptors were obtained from an adult with an advanced solid tumor such as melanoma, head and neck, liver or kidney cancer.

The gene calls are TRBV5-1 and TRBJ2-5; D is unclear. Germline V gene sequence: CDR1 SGHRS, CDR2 YFSETQ. The V end lost 5 bases, the J end lost 1 base, and 9 bases lay between the germline ends. The CDR3 is 13 residues long. The CDR3 loop is CASRAAAQETQYF. As DNA, the CDR3 is TGCGCCAGCAGGGCGGCAGCCCAAGAGACCCAGTACTTC.

This rearrangement joins TRBV11-3 to TRBJ2-3; perhaps TRBD2 as D (6 bases). V was shortened by 2 bases and J by 1 base, with 13 bases between the two germline ends. CDR1 and CDR2 from the germline V gene are SGHNT and YENEEA. CDR3 length: 16 amino acids. This chain's CDR3 is CASSLRMTRGTDTQYF. In DNA, the CDR3 is TGTGCCAGCAGCTTAAGGATGACTAGGGGCACAGATACGCAGTATTTT.

The rearrangement joins TRBV5-8 to TRBJ2-1; no definite D call. The CDR3 contains 14 residues. Trimming took off 4 bases at V and 2 bases at J, with 10 bases between the two ends. Germline V gene lookup returns CDR1 SGHTS and CDR2 YDEGEE. CDR3 nucleotide sequence: TGTGCCAGCAGCCCCCGCCGGACCTACAATGAGCAGTTCTTC. This translates into CASSPRRTYNEQFF.

This clone came up a few times. J is TRBJ2-7 and V is TRBV6-6; 8 bases match TRBD2. Per the germline V gene, CDR1 is MNHNY and CDR2 is SVGAGI (reference sequence). V shed 5 bases and J 2 bases; nucleotides not matched to a gene: 5. This CDR3 is 14 amino acids long. The DNA for the CDR3 is TGTGCCAGCAGTACCCCGGGACTAGCCTACGAGCAGTACTTC. Its protein product is CASSTPGLAYEQYF.

This chain links TRBV11-2 with TRBJ1-4; D may be TRBD1 (5 bases). The CDR3 length is 16 residues. V gave up 2 bases and J gave up 3 bases, with 13 bases separating them. The germline gives CDR1 SGHAT, CDR2 FQNNGV. CDR3 in amino acids: CASSLFSNRPNEKLFF. The CDR3 coding sequence is TGTGCCAGCAGCTTATTTTCGAACAGGCCTAATGAAAAACTGTTTTTT.

The J gene is TRBJ2-3, the V gene TRBV19, with D possibly matching TRBD1 (6 bases). CDR3 length: 15 amino acids. Trimming took off 1 base at V and 1 base at J, with 9 bases between the two ends. Germline V lookup: CDR1 LNHDA, CDR2 SQIVND (reference sequence). CDR3 loop: CASSIVGGGTDTQYF. DNA of the CDR3: TGTGCCAGTAGTATAGTAGGGGGAGGCACAGATACGCAGTATTTT.

V and J are TRBV5-1 and TRBJ2-3, with 7 bases that match TRBD2. The CDR3 is 15 residues long. V gave up 4 bases and J gave up 4 bases; unmatched junction bases: 9. Per germline, CDR1 SGHRS and CDR2 YFSETQ. The CDR3 loop is CASSGGSLSSDTQYF. CDR3 nucleotides: TGCGCCAGCAGCGGCGGGAGTCTTTCTTCAGATACGCAGTATTTT.

This chain joins TRBV5-1 and TRBJ2-7; D may be TRBD1 (5 bases). This CDR3 has 16 amino acids. V was cut by 0 bases and J by 3 bases, with 16 bases left in between. CDR1 is SGHRS and CDR2 is YFSETQ in the germline V gene. The CDR3 here is CASSLAGSLDSYEQYF. The CDR3 region has the DNA TGCGCCAGCAGCTTGGCGGGTAGCCTAGACAGCTACGAGCAGTACTTC.

This sequence joins TRBV11-1 and TRBJ2-7; D gene ambiguous. From germline, CDR1 is SGHAT and CDR2 FQDESV (reference sequence). CDR3 length: 13 amino acids. Trimming cost V 3 bases and J 1 base, with 7 bases left between them. CDR3 DNA sequence: TGTGCCAGCAGCTTGGATTGGTCCTACGAGCAGTACTTC. Translating it yields CASSLDWSYEQYF.

This clone was seen ten or more times. The chain links TRBV4-1 to TRBJ1-4; 7 bases align to TRBD1. The CDR3 spans 16 residues. Trimming at V came to 3 bases and at J to 3 bases, leaving 7 bases not matched to a gene. Germline V lookup: CDR1 MGHRA, CDR2 YSYEKL. CDR3 amino acids: CASSQERQGPNEKLFF. In DNA form, the CDR3 reads TGCGCCAGCAGCCAGGAGAGACAGGGCCCTAATGAAAAACTGTTTTTT.

This chain links TRBV27 with TRBJ1-2; D not resolved. V dropped 0 bases and J dropped 6 bases, with 14 bases sitting between them. The CDR3 is made up of 15 amino acids. The germline CDR1 and CDR2 sequences are MNHEY and SMNVEV (reference sequence). The DNA for the CDR3 is TGTGCCAGCAGTTTATCGAGCGACGGGGTAAATGGCTACACCTTC. As protein: CASSLSSDGVNGYTF.

This chain joins TRBV14 and TRBJ2-7; D may be TRBD2 (6 bases). Germline V gene sequence: CDR1 SGHDN, CDR2 FVKESK. Trimming took 4 bases from V and 3 from J, leaving 16 bases between them. The CDR3 has 15 residues. CDR3 protein: CASSRDSAVGYEQYF. The CDR3 nucleotides read TGTGCCAGCAGCCGGGACTCAGCGGTTGGCTACGAGCAGTACTTC.

The chain carries TRBV5-4 and TRBJ1-2; D not resolved. Germline V gene lookup returns CDR1 SGHNT and CDR2 YYREEE (reference sequence). The length of the CDR3 is 15 residues. V lost 0 bases and J lost 4, with 13 bases in between. The CDR3 DNA follows: TGTGCCAGCAGCTTGGTTGGCAGAACCTTCTATGGCTACACCTTC. It codes for CASSLVGRTFYGYTF.

The rearrangement uses TRBV18 and TRBJ2-7; tentatively, D is TRBD1 or TRBD2 (6 bases each). The CDR3 has 12 amino acids. CDR1 is KGHSH, CDR2 LQKENI, per germline. Trimming left V 3 bases short and J 9 bases short, with 12 bases between. The CDR3 reads CASSPPGAVQYF. The CDR3 DNA reads TGTGCCAGCTCACCGCCGGGGGCTGTGCAGTACTTC.

The chain joins TRBV2 to TRBJ1-3; D remains ambiguous. This CDR3 contains 17 residues. CDR1 SNHLY and CDR2 FYNNEI come from the germline V gene. V lost 2 bases, J lost 3 bases, and 17 bases lay in between. This chain's CDR3 is CASSERTLVGYGNTIYF. As DNA, the CDR3 is TGTGCCAGCAGTGAACGAACCTTGGTTGGCTATGGAAACACCATATATTTT.

V is TRBV30 and J is TRBJ1-2, with a possible D match to TRBD1 (5 bases). V dropped 3 bases and J dropped 2 bases, with 10 bases sitting between them. Germline-derived CDR1 and CDR2 are GTSNPN and SVGIG (reference sequence). The CDR3 spans 13 residues. In DNA, the CDR3 is TGTGCCTGGAGCATCGACAGAAACTATGGCTACACCTTC. Its protein product is CAWSIDRNYGYTF.

This rearrangement joins TRBV6-1 to TRBJ2-5; D remains unclear. V was clipped by 2 bases and J by 2 bases, with 9 bases between them. Germline V gene sequence: CDR1 MNHNS, CDR2 SASEGT. The CDR3 is 14 residues long. CDR3 nucleotides: TGTGCCAGCAGTGAAAGACTTGTACAAGAGACCCAGTACTTC. This sequence encodes CASSERLVQETQYF.

The chain combines TRBV5-6 with TRBJ2-7, with D possibly matching TRBD1 (5 bases). V lost 6 bases, J lost 2 bases, and 15 bases lay in between. CDR3 length: 14 amino acids. Germline V gene lookup returns CDR1 SGHDT and CDR2 YYEEEE. CDR3 sequence (DNA): TGTGCCAGCACCAAAGACCTACAGGCCTACGAGCAGTACTTC. It encodes CASTKDLQAYEQYF.

The chain joins TRBV28 to TRBJ1-2; D call uncertain. The CDR3 spans 14 residues. The V and J ends lost 6 bases and 5 bases respectively, with 16 bases between them. Per the germline V gene, CDR1 is MDHEN and CDR2 is SYDVKM. The CDR3 sequence: CASSPGLGRYGYTF. DNA for the CDR3: TGTGCCAGCAGCCCGGGGTTGGGGAGGTATGGCTACACCTTC.

The chain is built from TRBV28 and TRBJ2-7; 9 bases agree with TRBD2. Germline lookup yields CDR1 MDHEN and CDR2 SYDVKM. This CDR3 has 15 amino acids. The J segment lost 6 bases and the V segment lost 5 bases, leaving 11 bases of the junction unmatched. The CDR3: CASSRGVAGDPEQYF. The CDR3 DNA sequence: TGTGCCAGCAGTCGCGGCGTAGCGGGAGATCCCGAGCAGTACTTC.

This clone occurred a few times. The V call is TRBV14, the J call TRBJ1-2; no clear D gene. The CDR3 has 13 residues. Trimming pared 0 bases from V and 5 bases from J, leaving 7 bases between. Germline CDR1 SGHDN, CDR2 FVKESK. CDR3 amino acids: CASSQDRMYGYTF. The CDR3 DNA reads TGTGCCAGCAGCCAAGACAGAATGTATGGCTACACCTTC.

The chain recombines TRBV7-2 with TRBJ2-7, with 8 bases matching TRBD2. In germline, CDR1 is SGHTA, CDR2 FQGNSA. This CDR3 contains 16 residues. Trimming at V came to 5 bases and at J to 5 bases, leaving 14 bases not matched to a gene. The CDR3, as DNA: TGTGCCAGCAGCCCAGGAAGGTTGGCGGGAGGTCACGAGCAGTACTTC. This sequence encodes CASSPGRLAGGHEQYF.